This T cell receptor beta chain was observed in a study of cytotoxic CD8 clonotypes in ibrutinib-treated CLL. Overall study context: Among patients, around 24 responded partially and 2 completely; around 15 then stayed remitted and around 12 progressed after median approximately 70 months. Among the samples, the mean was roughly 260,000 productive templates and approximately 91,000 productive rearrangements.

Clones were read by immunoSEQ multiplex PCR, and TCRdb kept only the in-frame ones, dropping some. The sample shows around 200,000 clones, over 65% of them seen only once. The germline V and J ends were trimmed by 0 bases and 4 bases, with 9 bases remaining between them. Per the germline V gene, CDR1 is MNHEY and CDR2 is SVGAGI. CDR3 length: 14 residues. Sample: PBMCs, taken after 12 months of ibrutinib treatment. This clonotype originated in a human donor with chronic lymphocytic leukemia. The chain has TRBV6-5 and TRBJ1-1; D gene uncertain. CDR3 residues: CASSYSRVATEAFF. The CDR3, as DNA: TGTGCCAGCAGTTACTCAAGGGTCGCCACTGAAGCTTTCTTT.